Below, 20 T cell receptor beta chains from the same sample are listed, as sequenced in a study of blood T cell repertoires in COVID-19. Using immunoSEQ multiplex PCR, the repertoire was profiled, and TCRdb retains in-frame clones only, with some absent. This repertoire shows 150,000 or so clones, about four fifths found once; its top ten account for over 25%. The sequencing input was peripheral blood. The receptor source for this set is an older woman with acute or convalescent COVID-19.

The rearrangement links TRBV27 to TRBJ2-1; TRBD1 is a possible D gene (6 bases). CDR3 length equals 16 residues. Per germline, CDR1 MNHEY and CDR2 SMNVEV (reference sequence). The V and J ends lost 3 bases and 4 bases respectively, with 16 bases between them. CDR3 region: CASSFLGTPSYNEQFF. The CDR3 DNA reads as TGTGCCAGCAGTTTCCTCGGGACACCCTCTTACAATGAGCAGTTCTTC.

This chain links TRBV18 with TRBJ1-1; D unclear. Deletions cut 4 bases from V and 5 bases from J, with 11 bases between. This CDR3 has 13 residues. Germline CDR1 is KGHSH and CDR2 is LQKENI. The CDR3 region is CASSLDERTEAFF. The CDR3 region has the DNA TGTGCCAGCTCACTAGATGAGAGGACTGAAGCTTTCTTT.

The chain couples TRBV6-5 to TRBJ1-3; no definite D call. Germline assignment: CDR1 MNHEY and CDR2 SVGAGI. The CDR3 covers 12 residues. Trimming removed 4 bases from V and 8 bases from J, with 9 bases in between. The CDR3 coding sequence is TGTGCCAGCAGTTCCCCGACTCACACCATATATTTT. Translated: CASSSPTHTIYF.

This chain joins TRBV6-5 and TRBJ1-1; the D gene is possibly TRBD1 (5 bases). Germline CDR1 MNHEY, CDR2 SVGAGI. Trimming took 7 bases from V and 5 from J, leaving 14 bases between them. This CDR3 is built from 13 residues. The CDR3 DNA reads TGTGCCAGCAAGGCCATCAGGGAAACTGAAGCTTTCTTT. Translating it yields CASKAIRETEAFF.

CDR3 bases: TGTGCCAGCAGCGTAACTTTAGGGGGTGAAAAACTGTTTTTT. It specifies CASSVTLGGEKLFF. The rearrangement uses TRBV9 and TRBJ1-4, with D maybe TRBD1 (6 bases). This CDR3 spans 14 amino acids. V was trimmed by 1 base and J by 7 bases, leaving 11 bases between them. Germline CDR1 SGDLS, CDR2 YYNGEE.

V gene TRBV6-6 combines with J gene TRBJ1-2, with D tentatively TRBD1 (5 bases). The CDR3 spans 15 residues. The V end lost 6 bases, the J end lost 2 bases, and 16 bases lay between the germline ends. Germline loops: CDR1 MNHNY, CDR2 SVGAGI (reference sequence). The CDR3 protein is CASSSREGKNYGYTF. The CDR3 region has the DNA TGTGCCAGCAGCTCCCGGGAGGGGAAGAACTATGGCTACACCTTC.

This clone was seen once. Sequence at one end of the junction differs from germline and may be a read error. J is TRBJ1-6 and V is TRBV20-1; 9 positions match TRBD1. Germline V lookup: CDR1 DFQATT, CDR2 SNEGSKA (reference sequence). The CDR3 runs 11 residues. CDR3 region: CSAVHRGRQVF. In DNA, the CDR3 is TGCAGTGCTGTGCACAGGGGGCGACAGGTTTTT.

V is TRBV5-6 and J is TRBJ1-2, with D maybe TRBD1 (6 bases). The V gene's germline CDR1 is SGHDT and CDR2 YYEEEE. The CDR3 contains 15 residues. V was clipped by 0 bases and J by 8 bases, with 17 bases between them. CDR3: CASSLDRDYDGGYTF. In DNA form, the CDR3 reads TGTGCCAGCAGCTTGGACAGGGATTATGATGGGGGCTACACCTTC.

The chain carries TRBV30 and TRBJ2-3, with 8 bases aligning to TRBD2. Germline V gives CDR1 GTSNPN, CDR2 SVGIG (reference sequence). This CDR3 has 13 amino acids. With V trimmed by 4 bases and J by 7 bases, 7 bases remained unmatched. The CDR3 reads CAWKGLEPNTQYF. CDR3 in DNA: TGTGCCTGGAAGGGACTAGAGCCTAATACGCAGTATTTT.

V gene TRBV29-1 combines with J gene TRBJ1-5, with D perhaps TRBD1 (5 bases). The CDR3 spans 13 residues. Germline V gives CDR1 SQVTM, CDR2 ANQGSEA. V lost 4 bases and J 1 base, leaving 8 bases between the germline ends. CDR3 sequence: CSVGWGSNQPQHF. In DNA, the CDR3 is TGCAGCGTTGGTTGGGGCAGCAATCAGCCCCAGCATTTT.

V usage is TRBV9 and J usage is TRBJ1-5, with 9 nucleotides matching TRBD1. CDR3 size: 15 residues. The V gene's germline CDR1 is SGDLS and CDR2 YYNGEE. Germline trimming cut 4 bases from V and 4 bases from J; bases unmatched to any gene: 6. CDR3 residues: CASSSRQGVNQPQHF. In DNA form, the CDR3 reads TGTGCCAGCAGCTCTCGACAGGGGGTAAATCAGCCCCAGCATTTT.

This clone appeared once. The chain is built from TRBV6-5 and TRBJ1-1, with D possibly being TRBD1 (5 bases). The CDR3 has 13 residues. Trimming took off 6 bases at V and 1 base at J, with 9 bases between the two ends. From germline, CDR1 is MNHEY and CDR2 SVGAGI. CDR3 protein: CASSSTANTEAFF. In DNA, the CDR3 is TGTGCCAGCAGCTCGACAGCGAACACTGAAGCTTTCTTT.

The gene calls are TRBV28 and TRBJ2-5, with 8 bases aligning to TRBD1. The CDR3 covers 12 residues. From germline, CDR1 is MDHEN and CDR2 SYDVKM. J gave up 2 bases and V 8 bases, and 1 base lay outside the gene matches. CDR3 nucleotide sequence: TGTGCCAGCCGACAGGGGCAAGAGACCCAGTACTTC. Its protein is CASRQGQETQYF.

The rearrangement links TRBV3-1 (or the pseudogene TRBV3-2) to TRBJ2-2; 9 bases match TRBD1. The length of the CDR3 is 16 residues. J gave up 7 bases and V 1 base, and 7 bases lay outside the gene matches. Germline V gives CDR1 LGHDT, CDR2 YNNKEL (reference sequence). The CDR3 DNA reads TGTGCCAGCAGCCAAGTGGGGACAGGGAGGAGCGGGGAGCTGTTTTTT. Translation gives CASSQVGTGRSGELFF.

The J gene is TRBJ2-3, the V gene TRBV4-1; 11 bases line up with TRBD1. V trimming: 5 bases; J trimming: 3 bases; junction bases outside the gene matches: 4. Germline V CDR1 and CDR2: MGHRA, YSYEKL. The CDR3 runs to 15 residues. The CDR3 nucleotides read TGCGCCAGCAGCTCTGGGGACAGGGGGACAGATACGCAGTATTTT. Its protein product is CASSSGDRGTDTQYF.

This CDR3 is CSVVSRGVYNEQFF. CDR3 nucleotides: TGCAGCGTTGTGTCCCGCGGCGTCTACAATGAGCAGTTCTTC. The V and J genes are TRBV29-1 and TRBJ2-1; D ambiguous. The CDR3 sequence is 14 residues long. Germline CDR1 SQVTM, CDR2 ANQGSEA. V was shortened by 4 bases and J by 3 bases, with 13 bases between the two germline ends.

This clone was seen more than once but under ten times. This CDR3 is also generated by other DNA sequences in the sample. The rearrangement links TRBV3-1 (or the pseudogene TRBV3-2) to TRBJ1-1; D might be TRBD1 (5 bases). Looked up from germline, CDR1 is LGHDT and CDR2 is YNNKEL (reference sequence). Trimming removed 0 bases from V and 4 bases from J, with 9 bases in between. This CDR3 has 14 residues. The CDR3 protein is CASSQEGEGTEAFF. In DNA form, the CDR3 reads TGTGCCAGCAGCCAAGAAGGGGAGGGCACTGAAGCTTTCTTT.

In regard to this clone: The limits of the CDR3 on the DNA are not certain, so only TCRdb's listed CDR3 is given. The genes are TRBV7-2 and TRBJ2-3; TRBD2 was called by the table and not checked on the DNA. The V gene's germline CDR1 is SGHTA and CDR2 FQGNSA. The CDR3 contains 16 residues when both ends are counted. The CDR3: CASSFGPGRSTDTQYF.

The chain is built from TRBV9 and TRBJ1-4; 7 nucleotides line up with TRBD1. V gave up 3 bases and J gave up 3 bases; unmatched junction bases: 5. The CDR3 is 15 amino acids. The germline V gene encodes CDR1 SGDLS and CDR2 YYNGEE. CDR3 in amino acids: CASSERGQSNEKLFF. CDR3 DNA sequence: TGTGCCAGCAGCGAACGGGGACAGTCTAATGAAAAACTGTTTTTT.

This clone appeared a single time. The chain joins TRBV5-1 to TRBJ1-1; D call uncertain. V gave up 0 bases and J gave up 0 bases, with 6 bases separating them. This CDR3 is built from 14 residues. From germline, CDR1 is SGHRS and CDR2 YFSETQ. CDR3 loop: CASSLAVMNTEAFF. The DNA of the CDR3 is TGCGCCAGCAGCTTGGCCGTTATGAACACTGAAGCTTTCTTT.